Below are 9 T cell receptor beta chains sequenced from a single sample in a study of Graves' ophthalmopathy and Graves' hyperthyroidism (dated by TCRdb to the late 2010s). Sequenced on an Illumina HiSeq 2000. TCR beta CDR3 regions were amplified from RNA transcripts for repertoire sequencing. The first round was an RT-PCR using HTBI primers with the Qiagen OneStep RT-PCR kit, and this first round was followed by a second-round multiplex PCR, then size selection and purification. TCRdb trimmed public reads at Q25 via fastp, called clones via MiXCR and kept in-frame beta chains. Identical CDR3 protein sequences are pooled into one entry, listed with their most common genes and DNA. Present in this sample are about 480,000 distinct CDR3 sequences, 13% to 15% of which were seen just once. The ten largest make up 8% to 10% of the sample. Sequences were obtained from blood. The receptor set was obtained from a woman aged 30 to 39 with Graves' ophthalmopathy. Donor details come from another sample of the same person, matched by shared clones.

This clonotype was recorded at least ten times. The chain carries TRBV6-5 and TRBJ2-7, with TRBD2 matching 13 bases. Germline values: CDR1 MNHEY, CDR2 SVGAGI. CDR3 length: 14 amino acids. V was pared by 6 bases and J by 2 bases, with 1 base of the junction left unmatched. The CDR3 spells CASRGTSGTYEQYF. DNA for the CDR3: TGTGCCAGCAGAGGGACTAGCGGGACCTACGAGCAGTACTTC.

Comments on this clonotype: Since no conserved phenylalanine or tryptophan closes the CDR3, a read error is the likely cause. The chain employs TRBV6-2 or TRBV6-3 and TRBJ1-5; D is ambiguous. Looked up from germline, CDR1 is MNHEY and CDR2 is SVGEGT. This CDR3 comprises 18 residues. The germline V and J ends were trimmed by 5 bases and 0 bases, with 20 bases remaining between them. CDR3 coding DNA: TGTGCCAGCAGTCAGAAAAAGGCCCATTGGTTTAGCAATCAGCCCCAGCATTTG. It specifies CASSQKKAHWFSNQPQHL.

CDR3 protein: CASSLAFPASYEQYF. CDR3 nucleotides: TGTGCCAGCAGCTTAGCGTTCCCTGCGAGCTACGAGCAGTACTTC. The V and J genes are TRBV7-8 and TRBJ2-7; D is unresolved. Trimming removed 0 bases at V and 3 bases at J, with 12 bases between. Germline CDR1 SGHVS, CDR2 FQNEAQ. CDR3 length: 15 residues.

Many counts were recorded for this clonotype. The chain recombines TRBV20-1 with TRBJ2-7, with a tentative D call TRBD1 (5 bases). The CDR3 has 14 amino acids. Germline V lookup: CDR1 DFQATT, CDR2 SNEGSKA (reference sequence). The V end was cut by 1 base, the J end by 4 bases, with 14 bases between. DNA for the CDR3: TGCAGTGCTAGAGTCCAGGGAAGTCTTTACGAGCAGTACTTC. Translation: CSARVQGSLYEQYF.

This clonotype was recorded many times. The J gene is TRBJ1-5, the V gene TRBV28; no reliable D call. Trimming shortened V by 6 bases and J by 7 bases, and 13 bases separated the two germline ends. Germline assignment: CDR1 MDHEN and CDR2 SYDVKM. CDR3 size: 13 residues. The DNA for the CDR3 is TGTGCCAGCAGCCATTTAGGAGTACAGCCCCAGCATTTT. This gives the protein CASSHLGVQPQHF.

This clonotype has only a few counts. The genes are TRBV4-1 and TRBJ2-5; D is possibly TRBD2 (6 bases). The CDR3 consists of 14 residues. With 4 bases removed from V and 5 bases from J, the gap between germline ends came to 14 bases. CDR1 and CDR2 from the germline V gene are MGHRA and YSYEKL. The DNA for the CDR3 is TGCGCCAGCAGCCGGGGCGGGGAGAAGGAGACCCAGTACTTC. It is translated as CASSRGGEKETQYF.

This chain joins TRBV20-1 and TRBJ2-7, with 8 bases matching TRBD1. V gave up 4 bases and J gave up 0 bases; unmatched junction bases: 8. CDR3 size: 15 residues. Germline-derived CDR1 and CDR2 are DFQATT and SNEGSKA (reference sequence). CDR3 in DNA: TGCAGTGCTATTGGACAGGGAGAGGGCTCCTACGAGCAGTACTTC. Its translation: CSAIGQGEGSYEQYF.

As concerns this clonotype: Possible read error: a much larger clone is one base away. The chain employs TRBV7-9 and TRBJ2-7, with 7 bases matching TRBD2. Germline V gene data show CDR1 as SEHNR and CDR2 as FQNEAQ (reference sequence). The CDR3 runs to 13 residues. The CDR3 region has the DNA TGTGCCAGCAGCGCGAGCGGCCGGCGGGAGCAGTGCTTC. This encodes CASSASGRREQCF. Full variable domain (remainder filled in from reference TRBV7-9 and TRBJ2-7): DTGVSQNPRHKITKRGQNVTFRCDPISEHNRLYWYRQTLGQGPEFLTYFQNEAQLEKSRLLSDRFSAERPKGSFSTLEIQRTEQGDSAMYLCASSASGRREQCFGPGTRLTVT.

Notes on this clonotype: At one end the junction does not follow the germline gene, possibly because of a read error. This sequence joins TRBV6-2 or TRBV6-3 and TRBJ1-5; the match to TRBD1 covers 8 bases. This CDR3 is built from 15 residues. Germline V lookup: CDR1 MNHEY, CDR2 SVGEGT. CDR3 DNA sequence: TGTGCCAGCACCTCAGGGACAGGTCAAGATCAGCCCCAGCCTTTT. Its protein is CASTSGTGQDQPQPF.